This TCR beta chain was captured by sequencing in a study of prognosis after radiotherapy for stage I lung cancer. About the research overall: The roughly 12 male and about six female patients were aged roughly 50 to 85, median about 74 years. Study-level findings and limits: After stereotactic body radiation therapy, unique TCR clone counts dropped from a median of roughly 9,900 to 7,200.

V was cut by 8 bases and J by 5 bases, with 18 bases left in between. This CDR3 has 14 amino acids. In germline, CDR1 is MNHEY, CDR2 SVGEGT. TCR beta CDR3 amplification from genomic DNA was performed by two-round multiplex PCR. The use of primers specific to each TRBV and TRBJ gene characterized first-round PCR. TCRdb re-called the multiplex PCR reads through MiXCR, storing one row per CDR3 protein. The table shows over 45,000 distinct CDR3 sequences, with 26% occurring only once. As concerns this clonotype: Its cognate antigen is unknown. This may stem from a read error, because a much larger clone lies one nucleotide away.

This specimen consisted of PBMCs, obtained before or after stereotactic body radiation therapy (not recorded which). The sequence was collected from a donor aged 50 or older with non-small cell lung cancer. The rearrangement uses TRBV6-2 or TRBV6-3 and TRBJ2-5, with a possible D match to TRBD1 (6 bases). CDR3 in amino acids: CASGRYREWETQYF. CDR3 bases: TGTGCCAGCGGTCGCTACAGGGAGTGGGAGACCCAGTACTTC.